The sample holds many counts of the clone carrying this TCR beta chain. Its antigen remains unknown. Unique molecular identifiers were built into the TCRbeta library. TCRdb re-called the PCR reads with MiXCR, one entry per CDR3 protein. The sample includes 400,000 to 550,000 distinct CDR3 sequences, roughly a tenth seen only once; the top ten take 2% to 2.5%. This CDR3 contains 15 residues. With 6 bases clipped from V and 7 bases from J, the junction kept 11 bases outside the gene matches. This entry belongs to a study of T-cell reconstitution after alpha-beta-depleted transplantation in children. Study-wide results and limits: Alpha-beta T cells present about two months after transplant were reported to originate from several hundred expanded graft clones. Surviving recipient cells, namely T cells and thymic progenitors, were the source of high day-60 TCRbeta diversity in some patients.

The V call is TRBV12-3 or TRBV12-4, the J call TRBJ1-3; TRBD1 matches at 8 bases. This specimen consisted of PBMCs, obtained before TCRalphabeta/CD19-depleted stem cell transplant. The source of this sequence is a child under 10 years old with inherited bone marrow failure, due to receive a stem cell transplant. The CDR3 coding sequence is TGTGCCAGCAGCCTAAACAGGGGGTTTTGGAACACCATATATTTT. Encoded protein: CASSLNRGFWNTIYF.